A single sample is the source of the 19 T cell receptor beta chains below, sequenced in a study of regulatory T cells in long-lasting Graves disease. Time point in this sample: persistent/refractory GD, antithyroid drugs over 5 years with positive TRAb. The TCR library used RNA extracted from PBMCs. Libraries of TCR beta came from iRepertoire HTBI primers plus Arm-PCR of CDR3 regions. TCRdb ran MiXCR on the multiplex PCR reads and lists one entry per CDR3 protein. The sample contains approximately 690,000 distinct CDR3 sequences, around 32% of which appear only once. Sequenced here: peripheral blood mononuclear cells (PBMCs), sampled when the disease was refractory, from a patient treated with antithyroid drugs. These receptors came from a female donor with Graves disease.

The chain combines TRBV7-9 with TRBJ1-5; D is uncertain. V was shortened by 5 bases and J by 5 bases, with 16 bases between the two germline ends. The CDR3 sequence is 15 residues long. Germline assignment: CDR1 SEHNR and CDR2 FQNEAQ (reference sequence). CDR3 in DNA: TGTGCCAGCAGCGTGGGAACCGGGCCCCATCAGCCCCAGCATTTT. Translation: CASSVGTGPHQPQHF.

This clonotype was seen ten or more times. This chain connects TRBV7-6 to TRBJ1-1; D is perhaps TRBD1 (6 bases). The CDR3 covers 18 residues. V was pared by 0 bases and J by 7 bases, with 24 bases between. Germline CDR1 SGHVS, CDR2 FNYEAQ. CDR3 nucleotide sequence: TGTGCCAGCAGCTTAGCGCTCTCCGTTGACAGGCTTGGGGGTGAAGCTTTCTTT. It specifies CASSLALSVDRLGGEAFF.

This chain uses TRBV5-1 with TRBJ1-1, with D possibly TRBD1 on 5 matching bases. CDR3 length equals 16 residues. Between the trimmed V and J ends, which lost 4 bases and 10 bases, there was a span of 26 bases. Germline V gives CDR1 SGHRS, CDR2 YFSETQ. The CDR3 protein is CASSLGTRTWEYAAFF. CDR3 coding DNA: TGCGCCAGCAGCCTCGGTACCAGGACATGGGAGTACGCAGCTTTCTTT. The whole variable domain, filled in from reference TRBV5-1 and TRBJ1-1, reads KAGVTQTPRYLIKTRGQQVTLSCSPISGHRSVSWYQQTPGQGLQFLFEYFSETQRNKGNFPGRFSGRQFSNSRSEMNVSTLELGDSALYLCASSLGTRTWEYAAFFGQGTRLTVV.

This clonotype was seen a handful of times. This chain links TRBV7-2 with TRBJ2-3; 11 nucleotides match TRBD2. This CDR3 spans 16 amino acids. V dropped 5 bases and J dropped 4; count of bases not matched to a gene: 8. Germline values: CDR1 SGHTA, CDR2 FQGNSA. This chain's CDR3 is CASSVHSGREADTQYF. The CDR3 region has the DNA TGTGCCAGCAGCGTACATAGCGGGAGGGAGGCAGATACGCAGTATTTT. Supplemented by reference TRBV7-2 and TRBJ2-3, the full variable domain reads GAGVSQSPSNKVTEKGKDVELRCDPISGHTALYWYRQSLGQGLEFLIYFQGNSAPDKSGLPSDRFSAERTGGSVSTLTIQRTQQEDSAVYLCASSVHSGREADTQYFGPGTRLTVL.

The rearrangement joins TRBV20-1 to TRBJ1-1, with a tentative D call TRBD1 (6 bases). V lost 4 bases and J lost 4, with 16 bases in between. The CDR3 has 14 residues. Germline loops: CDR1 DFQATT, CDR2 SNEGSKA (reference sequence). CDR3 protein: CSANGGQRSTEAFF. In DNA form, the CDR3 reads TGCAGTGCTAACGGGGGGCAGAGGAGCACTGAAGCTTTCTTT.

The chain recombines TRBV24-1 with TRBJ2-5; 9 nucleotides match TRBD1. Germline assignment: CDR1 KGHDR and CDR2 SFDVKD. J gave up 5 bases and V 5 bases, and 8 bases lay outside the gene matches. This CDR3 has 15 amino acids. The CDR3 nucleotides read TGTGCCACCAGTGCCACCGGACAGGGGCGGGAGACCCAGTACTTC. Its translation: CATSATGQGRETQYF.

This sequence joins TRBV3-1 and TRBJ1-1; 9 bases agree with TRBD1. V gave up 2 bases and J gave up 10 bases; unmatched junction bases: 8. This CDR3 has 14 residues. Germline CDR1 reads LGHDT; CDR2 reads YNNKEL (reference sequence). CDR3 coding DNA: TGTGCCAGCAGCCAAAACAGAGGACAGGGGAGAGCTTTCTTT. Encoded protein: CASSQNRGQGRAFF. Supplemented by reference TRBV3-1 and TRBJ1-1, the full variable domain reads DTAVSQTPKYLVTQMGNDKSIKCEQNLGHDTMYWYKQDSKKFLKIMFSYNNKELIINETVPNRFSPKSPDKAHLNLHINSLELGDSAVYFCASSQNRGQGRAFFGQGTRLTVV.

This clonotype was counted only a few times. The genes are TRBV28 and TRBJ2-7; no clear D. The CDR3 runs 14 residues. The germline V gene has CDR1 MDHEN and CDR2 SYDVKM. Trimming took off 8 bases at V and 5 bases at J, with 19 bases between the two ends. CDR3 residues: CASSPVVGLNEQYF. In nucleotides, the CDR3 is TGTGCCAGCTCCCCCGTAGTAGGGCTAAACGAGCAGTACTTC.

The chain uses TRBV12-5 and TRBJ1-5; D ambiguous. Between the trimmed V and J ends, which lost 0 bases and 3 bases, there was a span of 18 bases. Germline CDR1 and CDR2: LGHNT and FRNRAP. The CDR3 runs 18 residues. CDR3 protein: CASGLVVGRQTHNQPQHF. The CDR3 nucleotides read TGTGCTAGTGGTTTGGTAGTGGGGAGGCAGACACACAATCAGCCCCAGCATTTT.

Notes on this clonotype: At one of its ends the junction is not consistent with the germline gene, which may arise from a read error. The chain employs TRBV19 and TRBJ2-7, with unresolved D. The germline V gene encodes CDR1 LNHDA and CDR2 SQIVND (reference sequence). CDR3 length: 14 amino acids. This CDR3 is CASKITAGTYEQYF. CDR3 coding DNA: TGTGCCAGTAAGATTACCGCAGGAACCTATGAGCAGTACTTC. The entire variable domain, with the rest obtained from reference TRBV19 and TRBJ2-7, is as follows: DGGITQSPKYLFRKEGQNVTLSCEQNLNHDAMYWYRQDPGQGLRLIYYSQIVNDFQKGDIAEGYSVSREKKESFPLTVTSAQKNPTAFYLCASKITAGTYEQYFGPGTRLTVT.

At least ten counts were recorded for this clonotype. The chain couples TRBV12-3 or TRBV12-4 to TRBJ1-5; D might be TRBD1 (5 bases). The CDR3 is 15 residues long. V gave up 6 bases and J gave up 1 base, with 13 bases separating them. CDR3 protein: CASSPLGGSNQPQHF. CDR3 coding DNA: TGTGCCAGCAGCCCACTGGGGGGGAGCAATCAGCCCCAGCATTTT.

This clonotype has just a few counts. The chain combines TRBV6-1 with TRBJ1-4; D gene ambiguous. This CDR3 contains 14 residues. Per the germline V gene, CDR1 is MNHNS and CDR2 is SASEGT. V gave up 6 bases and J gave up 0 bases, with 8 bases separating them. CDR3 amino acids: CASRDGATNEKLFF. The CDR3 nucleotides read TGTGCCAGCAGAGACGGTGCAACTAATGAAAAACTGTTTTTT.

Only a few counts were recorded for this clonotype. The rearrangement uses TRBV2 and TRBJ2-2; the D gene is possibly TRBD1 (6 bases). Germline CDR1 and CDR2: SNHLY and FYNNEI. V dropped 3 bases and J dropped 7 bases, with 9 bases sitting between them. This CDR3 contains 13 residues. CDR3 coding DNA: TGTGCCAGCAGTGAGGACAGTCGCGGGGAGCTGTTTTTT. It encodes CASSEDSRGELFF.

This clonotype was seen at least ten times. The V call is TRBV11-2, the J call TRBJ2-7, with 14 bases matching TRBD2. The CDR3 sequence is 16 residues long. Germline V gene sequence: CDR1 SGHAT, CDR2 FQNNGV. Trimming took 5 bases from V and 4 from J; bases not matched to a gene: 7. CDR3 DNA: TGTGCCAGCAGCCCCCGACTAGCGGGAGGGCCATACGAGCAGTACTTC. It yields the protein CASSPRLAGGPYEQYF.

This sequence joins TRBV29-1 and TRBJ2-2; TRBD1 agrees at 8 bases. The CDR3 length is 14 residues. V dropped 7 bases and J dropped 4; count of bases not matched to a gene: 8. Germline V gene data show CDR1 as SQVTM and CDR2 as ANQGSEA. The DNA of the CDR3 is TGCAGCGGGGGGCGCAGGGGGCCCACCGGGGAGCTGTTTTTT. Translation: CSGGRRGPTGELFF.

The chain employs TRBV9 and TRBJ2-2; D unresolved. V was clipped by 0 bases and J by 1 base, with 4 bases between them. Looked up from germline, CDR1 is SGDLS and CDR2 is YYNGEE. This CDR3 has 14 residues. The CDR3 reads CASSVVENTGELFF. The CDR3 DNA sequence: TGTGCCAGCAGCGTAGTGGAGAACACCGGGGAGCTGTTTTTT.

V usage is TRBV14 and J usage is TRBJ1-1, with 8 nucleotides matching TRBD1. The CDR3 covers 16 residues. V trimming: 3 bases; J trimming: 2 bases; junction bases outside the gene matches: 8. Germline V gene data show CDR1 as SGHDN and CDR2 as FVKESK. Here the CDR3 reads CASSQRLGQGNTEAFF. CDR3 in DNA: TGTGCCAGCAGCCAGAGGTTAGGACAGGGTAACACTGAAGCTTTCTTT.

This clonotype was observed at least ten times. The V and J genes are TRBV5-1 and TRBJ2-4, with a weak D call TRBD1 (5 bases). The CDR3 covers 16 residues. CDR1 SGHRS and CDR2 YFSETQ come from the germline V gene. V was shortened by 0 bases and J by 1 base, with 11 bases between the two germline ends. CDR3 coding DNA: TGCGCCAGCAGCTTGGTGGCAGGGTTGGCCAAAAACATTCAGTACTTC. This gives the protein CASSLVAGLAKNIQYF.

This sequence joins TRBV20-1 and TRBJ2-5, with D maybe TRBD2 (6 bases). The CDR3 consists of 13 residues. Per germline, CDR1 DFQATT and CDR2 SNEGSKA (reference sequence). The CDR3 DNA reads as TGCAGAGCCAAAGAGATAGGAGGGGAGACCCAGTACTTC. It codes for CRAKEIGGETQYF.